This T cell receptor (beta chain) was profiled in a study of T cells in localized non-small cell lung cancer (TCRdb year 2020). About the study as a whole: Comparing tumors with uninvolved tumor-adjacent lungs, the study looked at the T cell repertoires of hundreds of patients with early-stage NSCLC. The mean age of the NSCLC patients was less than 70 years, with 130 or so men and around 99 women. The cohort comprised roughly 230 treatment-naïve NSCLC patients with resected, localized lung tumors.

On this clone: No antigen is known for it. Per-base quality was not reported, and no clone a single base away is much larger than it.

TCR beta CDR3 regions were sequenced from DNA using the immunoSEQ Assay. From the authors' description of their analysis: T cell density was computed as TCR beta template counts normalized to usable DNA estimated by amplifying housekeeping genes. Richness was estimated with the preseqR package, extrapolating to 400,000 templates for PBMC samples and 120,000 templates for tissue samples. Clonality was taken to be one minus Pielou's evenness. Tissue-enriched TCRs were identified through differential abundance testing performed on productive amino-acid clonotypes, with a minimum total count of 5 and an alpha of 0.1. The Jaccard Index and the Morisita Overlap Index were used to measure how much the repertoires overlapped between compartments. TCR beta CDR3s were clustered by GLIPH together with public tetramer-defined viral CDR3s, and at least three viral sequences plus V-gene enrichment were required for viral motifs. Held by TCRdb, this immuneACCESS table contains in-frame sequences only and omits some clones. Under half of the omission traces to an unresolved V gene where checked; the cause of the rest is unknown. For V, J and clone size, that table is used; D and trimming come from the DNA. The sample contains approximately 28,000 clones, about 91% of them found a single time. Roughly 27% of the sample goes to the ten largest clones.

For CDR1 and CDR2, the germline V gene lists SGHTA and FQGTGA. After removal of 4 bases from V and 0 bases from J, the junction retains 3 bases not matched to a gene. The CDR3 has 15 amino acids, counting the end cysteine and phenylalanine. The read is trimmed to its CDR3 DNA, 45 bases read in frame from base 1. At diagnosis, peripheral blood, uninvolved tumor-adjacent lung and tumor were collected and were preserved as a mix of fresh-frozen and FFPE material. Blood samples were analyzed as peripheral blood mononuclear cells for TCR repertoire profiling. What the authors observed across the whole study: Because multi-region tumor sequencing was not done, intratumor heterogeneity could not be ruled out. Uninvolved tumor-adjacent lung showed the highest T cell clonality, higher than tumor, which suggests more focused antigenic responses in the uninvolved tumor-adjacent lung. Longer overall survival was associated with higher blood T cell density, whereas shorter survival was associated with higher adjacent-lung clonality. A median of about 61 of the top 100 tumor clones turned up in the paired uninvolved adjacent lung, and about 28 of those clones also ranked among the top 100 of that same adjacent lung. Since the design was exploratory, TCR variables were selected using unadjusted p-values with no false-discovery rate correction.

Material: peripheral blood, obtained before any cancer treatment. The TCR comes from a female donor older than 55 with stage I lung adenocarcinoma. The sequence joins TRBV7-3 to TRBJ2-1; TRBD1 lines up with 7 middle nucleotides. The DNA is as follows: TGTGCCAGCAGCTCCCGACAGGGCTCCTACAATGAGCAGTTCTTC. Its translation reads: CASSSRQGSYNEQFF.